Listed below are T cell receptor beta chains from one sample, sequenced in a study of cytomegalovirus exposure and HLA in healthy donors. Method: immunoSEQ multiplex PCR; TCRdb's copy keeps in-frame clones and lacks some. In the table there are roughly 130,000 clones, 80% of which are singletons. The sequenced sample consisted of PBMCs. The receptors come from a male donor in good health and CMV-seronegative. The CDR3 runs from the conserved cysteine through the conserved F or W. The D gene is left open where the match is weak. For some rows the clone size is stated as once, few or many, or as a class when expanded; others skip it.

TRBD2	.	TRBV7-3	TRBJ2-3	TGTGCCAGCAGCTCTGCGGGGGGGCCACCAGATACGCAGTATTTT	CASSSAGGPPDTQYF
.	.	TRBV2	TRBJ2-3	TGTGCCAGCAAAAGGACTCCGCCGGGCGCCACAGATACGCAGTATTTT	CASKRTPPGATDTQYF
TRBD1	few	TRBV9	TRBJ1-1	TGTGCCAGCAGCGTCGCACAGGGGGCTAACACTGAAGCTTTCTTT	CASSVAQGANTEAFF
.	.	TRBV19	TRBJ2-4	TGTGCCAGTACCGCCGGGACAATAGCCAAAAACATTCAGTACTTC	CASTAGTIAKNIQYF
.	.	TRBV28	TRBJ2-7	TGTGCCAGCAGTTTACTTCGGGGTTCCTACGAGCAGTACTTC	CASSLLRGSYEQYF
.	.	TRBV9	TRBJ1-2	TGTGCCAGCAGGGGGGGGGACACCGCTCCCGCTGGCTACACCTTC	CASRGGDTAPAGYTF
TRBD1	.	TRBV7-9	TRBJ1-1	TGTGCCAGCGGACGACAGGGGGGGACTGAAGCTTTCTTT	CASGRQGGTEAFF
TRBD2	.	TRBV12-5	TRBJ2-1	TGTGCTAGTGGTTTGGTAAGAGCGGGGGGGCTCAATGAGCAGTTCTTC	CASGLVRAGGLNEQFF
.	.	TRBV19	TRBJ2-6	TGTGCCAGTACCCCGCCAGGACTCTCTGGGGCCAACGTCCTGACTTTC	CASTPPGLSGANVLTF
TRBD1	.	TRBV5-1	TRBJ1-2	TGCGCCAGCAGCTTGGCCAGATTCGGGACAGGGGCCCAGAACTATGGCTACACCTTC	CASSLARFGTGAQNYGYTF
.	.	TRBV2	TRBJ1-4	TGTGCCAGCAGTGAAACGGGGGTTCCTAATGAAAAACTGTTTTTT	CASSETGVPNEKLFF
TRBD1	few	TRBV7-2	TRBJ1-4	TGTGCCAGCAGCCGACAGGGGGTAACTAATGAAAAACTGTTTTTT	CASSRQGVTNEKLFF
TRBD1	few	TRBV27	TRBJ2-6	TGTGCCAGCAGTCCGACAGGGCCCATCCTCTCTGGGGCCAACGGCCTGACTTTC	CASSPTGPILSGANGLTF
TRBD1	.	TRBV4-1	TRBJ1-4	TGCGCCAGCAGCGCCTCCGGGACAGGGCATGAAAAACTGTTTTTT	CASSASGTGHEKLFF
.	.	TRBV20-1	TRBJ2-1	TGCAGTGCTACAGATGAGCAGTTCTTC	CSATDEQFF
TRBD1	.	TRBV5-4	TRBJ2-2	TGTGCCAGCAGGCAGGGACAGGGGGCCGGGGAGCTGTTTTTT	CASRQGQGAGELFF
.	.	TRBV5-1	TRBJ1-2	TGCGCCAGCAGCTTGGGGTCGGACTATGGCTACACCTTC	CASSLGSDYGYTF
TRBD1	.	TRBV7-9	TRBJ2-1	TGTGCCAGCAGCCAATACTCCGGGACAGGACTGTTCTTC	CASSQYSGTGLFF
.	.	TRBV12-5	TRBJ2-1	TGTGCTAGTGGTTTGGGAACAGGCTTCGGTGAGCAGTTCTTC	CASGLGTGFGEQFF
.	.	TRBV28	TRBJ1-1	TGTGCCAGCAGTTTAATACAGATGAACACTGAAGCTTTCTTT	CASSLIQMNTEAFF
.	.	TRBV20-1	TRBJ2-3	TGCAGTGCTAGTTCGGTAGATACGCAGTATTTT	CSASSVDTQYF
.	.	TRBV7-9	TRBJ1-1	TGTGCCAGCAGCTTAAATCAGGGGAACACTGAAGCTTTCTTT	CASSLNQGNTEAFF
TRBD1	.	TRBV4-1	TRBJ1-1	TGCGCCAGCAGCCAATTCTACAGGGGACACACTGAAGCTTTCTTT	CASSQFYRGHTEAFF
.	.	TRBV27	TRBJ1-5	TGTGCCAGCAGTTTTGGCATCAATCAGCCCCAGCATTTT	CASSFGINQPQHF
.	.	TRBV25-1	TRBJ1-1	TGTGCCAGCAGTGAATATGGGGGGGCACGGACTGAAGCTTTCTTT	CASSEYGGARTEAFF
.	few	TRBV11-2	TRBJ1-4	TGTGCCAGCAGCTCGAGGCCCCTGAAACTGTTTTTT	CASSSRPLKLFF
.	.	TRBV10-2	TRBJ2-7	TGCGCCAGCGCCCCGGGGGAATCCTACGAGCAGTACTTC	CASAPGESYEQYF
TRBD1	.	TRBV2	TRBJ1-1	TGTGCCAGCAGGGACAGGGGTAACGGTGAAGCTTTCTTT	CASRDRGNGEAFF
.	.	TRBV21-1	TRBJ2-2	TGTGCCAGCAGCCGGACTTATTCAGCCCAAAAGAAGAACACCGGGGAGCTGTTTTTT	CASSRTYSAQKKNTGELFF